The source of this T cell receptor beta chain is a study of cytotoxic CD8 clonotypes in ibrutinib-treated CLL. Data came from immunoSEQ multiplex PCR; TCRdb stores just in-frame clones and leaves some out. The sample lists 300,000 to 400,000 clones, 67% occurring once. This clone has only one observation. This CDR3 is 13 amino acids long. Trimming shortened V by 2 bases and J by 6 bases, and 8 bases separated the two germline ends. Germline V gene data show CDR1 as MNHEY and CDR2 as SMNVEV (reference sequence). The receptor comes from a human donor with chronic lymphocytic leukemia. The genes are TRBV27 and TRBJ2-1, with D unresolved. The sequenced sample was PBMCs, obtained after 36 months of ibrutinib treatment. CDR3 protein: CASSLSQANEQFF. The CDR3 region has the DNA TGTGCCAGCAGTTTAAGCCAAGCCAATGAGCAGTTCTTC.